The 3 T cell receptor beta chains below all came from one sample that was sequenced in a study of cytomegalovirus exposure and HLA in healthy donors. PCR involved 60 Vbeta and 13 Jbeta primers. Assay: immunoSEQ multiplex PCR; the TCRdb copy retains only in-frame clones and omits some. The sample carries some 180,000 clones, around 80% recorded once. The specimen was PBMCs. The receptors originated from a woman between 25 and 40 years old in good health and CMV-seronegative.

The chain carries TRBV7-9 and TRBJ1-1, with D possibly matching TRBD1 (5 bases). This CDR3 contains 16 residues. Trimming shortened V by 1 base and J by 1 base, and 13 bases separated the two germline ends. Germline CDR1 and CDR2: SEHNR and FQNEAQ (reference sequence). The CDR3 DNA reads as TGTGCCAGCAGCTTAGGAGGACACTGGCCGAACACTGAAGCTTTCTTT. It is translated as CASSLGGHWPNTEAFF.

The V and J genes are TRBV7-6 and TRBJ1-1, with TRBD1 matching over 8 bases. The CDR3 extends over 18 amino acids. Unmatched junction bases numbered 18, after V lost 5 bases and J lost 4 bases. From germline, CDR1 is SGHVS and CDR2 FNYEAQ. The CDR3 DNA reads TGTGCCAGCAGCCGGCAGACAGGGGAACTGGTTCTAGCCACTGAAGCTTTCTTT. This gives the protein CASSRQTGELVLATEAFF.

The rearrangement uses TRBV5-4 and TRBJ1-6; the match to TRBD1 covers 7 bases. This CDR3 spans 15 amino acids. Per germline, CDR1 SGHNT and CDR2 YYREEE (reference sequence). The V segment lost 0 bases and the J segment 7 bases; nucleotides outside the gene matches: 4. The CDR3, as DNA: TGTGCCAGCAGCTTGGCTGGGACAGAAAATTCACCCCTCCACTTT. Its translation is CASSLAGTENSPLHF.